Reported below is one T cell receptor (beta chain). Its target is unknown. The sample originates from a study of early T cells in non-severe SARS-CoV-2 infection. Study context: The authors sequenced bulk RNA from unsorted whole blood, leaving chains unpaired.

Germline values: CDR1 SEHNR, CDR2 FQNEAQ (reference sequence). V lost 5 bases, J lost 5 bases, and 18 bases lay in between. The CDR3 extends over 15 amino acids. General study points: In VDJdb matching, anti-spike CD8 responses were favored while private and CD4 specificities went missing.

Attached unique molecular identifiers marked individual cDNA molecules. TCRdb ran MiXCR on the 5' RACE reads and lists one entry per CDR3 protein. The sample lists some 64,000 distinct CDR3 sequences; roughly an eighth were seen once. Sequencing was carried out using whole blood. This TCR was recovered from an adult who was a healthcare worker with PCR-confirmed SARS-CoV-2 infection or an uninfected control (not recorded which). The chain employs TRBV7-9 and TRBJ2-5; D possibly corresponds to TRBD2 (6 bases). CDR3 sequence reads: CASSPYGGVGETQYF. CDR3 in DNA: TGTGCCAGCAGCCCGTACGGGGGTGTGGGGGAGACCCAGTACTTC.